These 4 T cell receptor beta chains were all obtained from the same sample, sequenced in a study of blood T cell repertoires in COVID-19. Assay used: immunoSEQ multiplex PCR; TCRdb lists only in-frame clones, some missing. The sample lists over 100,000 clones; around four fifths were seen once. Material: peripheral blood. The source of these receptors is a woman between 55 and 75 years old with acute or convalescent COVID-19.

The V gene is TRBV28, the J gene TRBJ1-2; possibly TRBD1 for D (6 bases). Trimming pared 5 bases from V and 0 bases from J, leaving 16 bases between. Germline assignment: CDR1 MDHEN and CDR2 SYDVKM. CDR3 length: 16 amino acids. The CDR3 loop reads CASSGVPGQSNYGYTF. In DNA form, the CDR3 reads TGTGCCAGCAGTGGGGTCCCGGGACAATCTAACTATGGCTACACCTTC.

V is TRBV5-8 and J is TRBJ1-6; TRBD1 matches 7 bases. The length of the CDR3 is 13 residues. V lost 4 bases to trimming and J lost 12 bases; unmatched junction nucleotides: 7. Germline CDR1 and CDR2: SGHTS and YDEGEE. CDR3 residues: CASSRVQGLPLHF. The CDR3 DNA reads TGTGCCAGCAGCCGGGTACAGGGGCTACCCCTCCACTTT.

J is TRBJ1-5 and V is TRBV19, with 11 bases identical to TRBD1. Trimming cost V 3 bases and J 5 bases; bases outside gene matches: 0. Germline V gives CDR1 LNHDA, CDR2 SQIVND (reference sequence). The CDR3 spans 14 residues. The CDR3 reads CASSMGQGDQPQHF. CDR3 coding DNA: TGTGCCAGTAGTATGGGACAGGGGGATCAGCCCCAGCATTTT. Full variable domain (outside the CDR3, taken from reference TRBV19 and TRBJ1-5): DGGITQSPKYLFRKEGQNVTLSCEQNLNHDAMYWYRQDPGQGLRLIYYSQIVNDFQKGDIAEGYSVSREKKESFPLTVTSAQKNPTAFYLCASSMGQGDQPQHFGDGTRLSIL.

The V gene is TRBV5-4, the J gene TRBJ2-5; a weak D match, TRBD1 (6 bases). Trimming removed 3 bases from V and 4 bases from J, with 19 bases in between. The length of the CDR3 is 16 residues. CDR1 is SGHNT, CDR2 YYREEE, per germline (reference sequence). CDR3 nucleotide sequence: TGTGCCAGCAGCTACCTACCGCCAGGGGAAGGAGAGACCCAGTACTTC. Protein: CASSYLPPGEGETQYF.